The rows below give T cell receptor beta chains drawn from one sample of a study of OX40 agonist ivuxolimab in advanced cancers. Produced via immunoSEQ multiplex PCR; TCRdb's table is partial and in-frame only. Among fewer than 120,000 clones, around nine tenths were seen once, and the ten largest hold less than 0.3%. The source was CD4+ or CD8+ T cells sorted from blood, collected in a trial of the OX40 agonist ivuxolimab. The receptor source for this set is an adult with an advanced solid tumor such as melanoma, head and neck, liver or kidney cancer. The CDR3 runs from the conserved cysteine through the conserved F or W. The order of the fields is CDR3 DNA, CDR3 protein, J gene, V gene, D gene, clone size. A D gene is named only where the DNA matches it firmly. Not every row has a clone size; where given, it reads once, few, many or a size class.

CDR3 DNA: TGTGCCAGCAGCCCACAGGCAGGGGGGTACGAGCAGTTCTTC
CDR3 protein: CASSPQAGGYEQFF
J gene: TRBJ2-1
V gene: TRBV6-4
D gene: -
clone size: once

CDR3 DNA: TGTGCCAGTAGTATCGGACTAGGGGGGGGCAATGAGCAGTTCTTC
CDR3 protein: CASSIGLGGGNEQFF
J gene: TRBJ2-1
V gene: TRBV19
D gene: -
clone size: -

CDR3 DNA: TGTGCCAGCATGACCGCTGGGGCTGAAGCTTTCTTT
CDR3 protein: CASMTAGAEAFF
J gene: TRBJ1-1
V gene: TRBV6-5
D gene: -
clone size: -

CDR3 DNA: TGTGCCAGCAGCTTATCGGGTACCGGGGAGCTGTTTTTT
CDR3 protein: CASSLSGTGELFF
J gene: TRBJ2-2
V gene: TRBV7-3
D gene: -
clone size: -

CDR3 DNA: TGCAGCGTTAATATTGTAAGCTCCTACAATGAGCAGTTCTTC
CDR3 protein: CSVNIVSSYNEQFF
J gene: TRBJ2-1
V gene: TRBV29-1
D gene: -
clone size: -

CDR3 DNA: TGTGCCAGCAGCTTTAGCGGGAGTGGCGGGGAGCTGTTTTTT
CDR3 protein: CASSFSGSGGELFF
J gene: TRBJ2-2
V gene: TRBV7-3
D gene: TRBD2
clone size: -

CDR3 DNA: TGTGCCAGCCTAGTAGGCAGCACGGATACGCAGTATTTT
CDR3 protein: CASLVGSTDTQYF
J gene: TRBJ2-3
V gene: TRBV28
D gene: -
clone size: -

CDR3 DNA: TGTGCCAGCAGCTTAGTTCCCAGGGGGAAAAATGAAAAACTGTTTTTT
CDR3 protein: CASSLVPRGKNEKLFF
J gene: TRBJ1-4
V gene: TRBV7-8
D gene: TRBD1
clone size: -

CDR3 DNA: TGTGCCAGCTCCTCCGCAACCTACGAGCAGTACTTC
CDR3 protein: CASSSATYEQYF
J gene: TRBJ2-7
V gene: TRBV18
D gene: -
clone size: -

CDR3 DNA: TGTGCCATCGGGACAGTGGGACAGCCCCAGCATTTT
CDR3 protein: CAIGTVGQPQHF
J gene: TRBJ1-5
V gene: TRBV10-3
D gene: TRBD1
clone size: -

CDR3 DNA: TGTGCCAGTAGTATAGTTGAGCAGTTCTTC
CDR3 protein: CASSIVEQFF
J gene: TRBJ2-1
V gene: TRBV19
D gene: -
clone size: -

CDR3 DNA: TGTGCCAGCAGAATGCGGGAGCCTTGGGATACGCAGTATTTT
CDR3 protein: CASRMREPWDTQYF
J gene: TRBJ2-3
V gene: TRBV27
D gene: TRBD2
clone size: -

CDR3 DNA: TGTGCCATCAGTGGCAGGGGCTACAATGAGCAGTTCTTC
CDR3 protein: CAISGRGYNEQFF
J gene: TRBJ2-1
V gene: TRBV10-3
D gene: -
clone size: -

CDR3 DNA: TGTGCCAGCAGGGGGGCGAGACCAGATCAGCCCCAGCATTTT
CDR3 protein: CASRGARPDQPQHF
J gene: TRBJ1-5
V gene: TRBV7-8
D gene: -
clone size: -

CDR3 DNA: TGTGCCAGCAGTGAAATTATTGGGGGATTAGAGACCCAGTACTTC
CDR3 protein: CASSEIIGGLETQYF
J gene: TRBJ2-5
V gene: TRBV25-1
D gene: -
clone size: -

CDR3 DNA: TGTGCCAGCAGTTACCAGGGGAATGAAAAACTGTTTTTT
CDR3 protein: CASSYQGNEKLFF
J gene: TRBJ1-4
V gene: TRBV6-6
D gene: -
clone size: -

CDR3 DNA: TGTGCCAGTAGTACGACAGGGGGCCATCAGCCCCAGCATTTT
CDR3 protein: CASSTTGGHQPQHF
J gene: TRBJ1-5
V gene: TRBV19
D gene: TRBD1
clone size: -

CDR3 DNA: TGTGCCAGCAGGGATCGTTTGGGACAGAAGAACTATGGCTACACCTTC
CDR3 protein: CASRDRLGQKNYGYTF
J gene: TRBJ1-2
V gene: TRBV2
D gene: TRBD1
clone size: many

CDR3 DNA: TGTGCCAGCAGCCGAGGACAGGTTATTAACTATGGCTACACCTTC
CDR3 protein: CASSRGQVINYGYTF
J gene: TRBJ1-2
V gene: TRBV4-2
D gene: TRBD1
clone size: -

CDR3 DNA: TGTGCCAGTAGTATGACAACAGGGATCCAAGAGACCCAGTACTTC
CDR3 protein: CASSMTTGIQETQYF
J gene: TRBJ2-5
V gene: TRBV19
D gene: -
clone size: -

CDR3 DNA: TGCGCCAGCAGCTTGGGTAGCAGAGCCGCTTACTACACCTTC
CDR3 protein: CASSLGSRAAYYTF
J gene: TRBJ1-2
V gene: TRBV5-1
D gene: -
clone size: -

CDR3 DNA: TGTGCCAGCTCACCAGACGGATATGGCTACACCTTC
CDR3 protein: CASSPDGYGYTF
J gene: TRBJ1-2
V gene: TRBV18
D gene: -
clone size: -

CDR3 DNA: TGTGCCAGCTCCCCCACCCCGGAGTCCCCGTACGAGCAGTACTTC
CDR3 protein: CASSPTPESPYEQYF
J gene: TRBJ2-7
V gene: TRBV18
D gene: -
clone size: -

CDR3 DNA: TGTGCCAGCAGCCAAACAGCACAGGGGGCTCGTGAAAAACTGTTTTTT
CDR3 protein: CASSQTAQGAREKLFF
J gene: TRBJ1-4
V gene: TRBV7-8
D gene: TRBD1
clone size: -